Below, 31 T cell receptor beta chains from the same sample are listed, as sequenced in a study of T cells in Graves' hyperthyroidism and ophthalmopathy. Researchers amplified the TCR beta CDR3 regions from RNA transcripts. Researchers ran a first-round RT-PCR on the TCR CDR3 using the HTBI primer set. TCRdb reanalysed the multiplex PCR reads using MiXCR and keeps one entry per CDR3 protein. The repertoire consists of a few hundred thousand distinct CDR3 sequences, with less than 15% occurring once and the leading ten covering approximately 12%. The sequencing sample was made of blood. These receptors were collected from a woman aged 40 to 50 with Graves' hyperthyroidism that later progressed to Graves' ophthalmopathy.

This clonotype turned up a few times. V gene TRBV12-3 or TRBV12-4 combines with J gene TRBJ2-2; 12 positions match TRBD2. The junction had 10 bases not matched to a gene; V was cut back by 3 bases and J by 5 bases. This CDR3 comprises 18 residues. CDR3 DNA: TGTGCCAGCAGTTTTTCGGCTAGCGGGAGGGCCCGGACCGGGGAGCTGTTTTTT. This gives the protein CASSFSASGRARTGELFF.

The CDR3: CASSKWGTLGGNTIYF. In DNA form, the CDR3 reads TGTGCCAGCAGTAAATGGGGGACTTTGGGCGGAAACACCATATATTTT. The chain is built from TRBV28 and TRBJ1-3, with D possibly being TRBD1 (5 bases). The CDR3 has 16 residues. V was shortened by 5 bases and J by 4 bases, with 18 bases between the two germline ends. CDR1 is MDHEN and CDR2 is SYDVKM in the germline V gene.

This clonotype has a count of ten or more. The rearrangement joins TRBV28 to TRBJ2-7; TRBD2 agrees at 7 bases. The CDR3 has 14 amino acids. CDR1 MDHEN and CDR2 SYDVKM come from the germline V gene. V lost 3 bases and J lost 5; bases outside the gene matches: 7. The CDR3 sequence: CASSLGGVKDEQYF. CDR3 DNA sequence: TGTGCCAGCAGTTTGGGGGGGGTCAAGGACGAGCAGTACTTC.

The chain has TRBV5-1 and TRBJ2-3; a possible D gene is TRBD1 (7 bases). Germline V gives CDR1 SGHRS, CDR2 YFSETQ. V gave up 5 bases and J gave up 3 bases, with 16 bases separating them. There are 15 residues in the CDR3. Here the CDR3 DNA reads TGCGCCAGCAGGGAGGGGCCGGGACAGACAGATACGCAGTATTTT. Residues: CASREGPGQTDTQYF.

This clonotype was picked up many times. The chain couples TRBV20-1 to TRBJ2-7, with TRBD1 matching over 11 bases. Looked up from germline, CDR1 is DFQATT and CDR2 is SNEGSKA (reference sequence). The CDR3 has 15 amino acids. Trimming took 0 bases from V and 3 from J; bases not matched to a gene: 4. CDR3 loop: CSAREAGTGGYEQYF. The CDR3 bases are TGCAGTGCTAGAGAGGCCGGGACAGGGGGCTACGAGCAGTACTTC.

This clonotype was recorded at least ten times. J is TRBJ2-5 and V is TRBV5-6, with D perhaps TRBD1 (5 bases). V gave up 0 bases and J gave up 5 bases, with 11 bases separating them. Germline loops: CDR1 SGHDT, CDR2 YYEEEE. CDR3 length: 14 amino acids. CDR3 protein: CASSLVSHRETQYF. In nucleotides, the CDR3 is TGTGCCAGCAGCTTGGTCAGCCACAGGGAGACCCAGTACTTC.

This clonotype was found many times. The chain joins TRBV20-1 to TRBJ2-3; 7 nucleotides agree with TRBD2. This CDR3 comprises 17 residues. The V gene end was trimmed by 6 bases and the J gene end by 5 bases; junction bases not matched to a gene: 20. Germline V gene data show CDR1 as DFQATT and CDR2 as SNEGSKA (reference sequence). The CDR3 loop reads CSALTFTRTSLGDTQYF. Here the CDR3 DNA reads TGCAGTGCCTTAACCTTTACCCGGACTAGTTTAGGAGATACGCAGTATTTT.

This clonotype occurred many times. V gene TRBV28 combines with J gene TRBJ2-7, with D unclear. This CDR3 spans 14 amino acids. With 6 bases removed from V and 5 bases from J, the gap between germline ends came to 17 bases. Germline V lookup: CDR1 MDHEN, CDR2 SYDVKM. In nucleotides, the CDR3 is TGTGCCAGCAGGACGGGCCCGAAAATGGACGAGCAGTACTTC. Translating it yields CASRTGPKMDEQYF.

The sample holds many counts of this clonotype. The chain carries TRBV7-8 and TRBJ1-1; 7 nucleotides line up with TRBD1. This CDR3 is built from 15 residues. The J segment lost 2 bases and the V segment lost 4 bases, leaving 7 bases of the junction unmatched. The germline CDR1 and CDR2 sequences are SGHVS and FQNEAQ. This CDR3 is CASSSRDSQNTEAFF. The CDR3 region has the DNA TGTGCCAGCAGCTCTCGGGACAGTCAAAACACTGAAGCTTTCTTT.

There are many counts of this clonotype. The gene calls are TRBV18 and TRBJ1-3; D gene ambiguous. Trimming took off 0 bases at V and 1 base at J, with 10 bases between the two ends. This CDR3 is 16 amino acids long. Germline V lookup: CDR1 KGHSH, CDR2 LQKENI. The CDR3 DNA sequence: TGTGCCAGCTCACCACCTAAAAGGGCTTCTGGAAACACCATATATTTT. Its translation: CASSPPKRASGNTIYF.

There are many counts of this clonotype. The CDR3 DNA is TGTGCCACCTCCCCTGAGCAGTTCTTC. As protein: CATSPEQFF. The chain couples TRBV28 to TRBJ2-1; D is undetermined. The CDR3 length is 9 residues. Germline loops: CDR1 MDHEN, CDR2 SYDVKM. V was trimmed by 10 bases and J by 9 bases, leaving 7 bases between them.

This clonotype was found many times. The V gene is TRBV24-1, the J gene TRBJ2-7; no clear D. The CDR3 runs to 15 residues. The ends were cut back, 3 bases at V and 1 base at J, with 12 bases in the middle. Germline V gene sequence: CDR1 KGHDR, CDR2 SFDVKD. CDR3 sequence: CATSDTRGRSYEQYF. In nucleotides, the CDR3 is TGTGCCACCAGTGATACCCGCGGCAGGTCCTACGAGCAGTACTTC.

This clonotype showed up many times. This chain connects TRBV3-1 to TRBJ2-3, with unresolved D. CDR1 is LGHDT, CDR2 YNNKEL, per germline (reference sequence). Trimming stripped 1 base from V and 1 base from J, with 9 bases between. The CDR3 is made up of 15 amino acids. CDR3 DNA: TGTGCCAGCAGCCAAGCGGCGGACCGCACAGATACGCAGTATTTT. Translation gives CASSQAADRTDTQYF.

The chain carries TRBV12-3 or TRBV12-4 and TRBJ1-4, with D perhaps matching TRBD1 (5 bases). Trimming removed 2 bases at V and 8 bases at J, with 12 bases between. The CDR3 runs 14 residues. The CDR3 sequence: CASSLRQRGEKLFF. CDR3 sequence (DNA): TGTGCCAGCAGTTTACGGCAGCGGGGGGAAAAACTGTTTTTT.

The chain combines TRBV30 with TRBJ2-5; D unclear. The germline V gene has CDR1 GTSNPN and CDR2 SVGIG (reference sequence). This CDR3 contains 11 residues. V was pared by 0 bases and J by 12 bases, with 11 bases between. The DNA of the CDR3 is TGTGCCTGGAGTGTAGCCGCGAGAAAGTACTTC. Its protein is CAWSVAARKYF. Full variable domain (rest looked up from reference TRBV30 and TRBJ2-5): SQTIHQWPATLVQPVGSPLSLECTVEGTSNPNLYWYRQAAGRGLQLLFYSVGIGQISSEVPQNLSASRPQDRQFILSSKKLLLSDSGFYLCAWSVAARKYFGPGTRLLVL.

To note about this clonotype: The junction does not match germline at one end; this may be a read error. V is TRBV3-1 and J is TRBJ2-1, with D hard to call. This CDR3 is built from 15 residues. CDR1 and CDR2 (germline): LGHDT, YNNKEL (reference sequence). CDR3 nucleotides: TGTGCCAGCACCCAAGGCTCCCTACCAAACAATGAGCACTTCTTC. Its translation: CASTQGSLPNNEHFF.

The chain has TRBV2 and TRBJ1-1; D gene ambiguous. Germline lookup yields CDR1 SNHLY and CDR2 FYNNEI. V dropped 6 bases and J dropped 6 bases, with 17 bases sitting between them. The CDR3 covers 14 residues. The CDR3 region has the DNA TGTGCCAGCAGCCGTAACCCTACCGGGGCTGAAGCTTTCTTT. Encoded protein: CASSRNPTGAEAFF.

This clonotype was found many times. This chain's CDR3 is CASSLLPNEKLFF. CDR3 nucleotide sequence: TGTGCCAGCAGCTTGTTACCGAATGAAAAACTGTTTTTT. The chain combines TRBV5-8 with TRBJ1-4; no firm D call. The ends were cut back, 1 base at V and 5 bases at J, with 6 bases in the middle. There are 13 residues in the CDR3. CDR1 and CDR2 (germline): SGHTS, YDEGEE.

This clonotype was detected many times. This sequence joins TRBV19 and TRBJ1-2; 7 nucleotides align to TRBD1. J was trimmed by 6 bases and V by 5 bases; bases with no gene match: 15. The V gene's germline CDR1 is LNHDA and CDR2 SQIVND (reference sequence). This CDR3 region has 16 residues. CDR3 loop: CASSSYPGQKRDGYTF. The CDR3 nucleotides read TGTGCCAGTAGTTCTTACCCGGGACAGAAGAGAGATGGCTACACCTTC.

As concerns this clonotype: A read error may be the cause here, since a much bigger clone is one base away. The CDR3 bases are TGTGCCTGGAGTGTTGGACAGGTTCCCTCCTACGAGCAGTACTTC. As protein: CAWSVGQVPSYEQYF. J is TRBJ2-7 and V is TRBV30; 7 bases are a match to TRBD1. Losses at the gene ends were 0 bases for V and 0 bases for J; bases not matched to a gene: 5. CDR3 length: 15 amino acids. Germline V gene lookup returns CDR1 GTSNPN and CDR2 SVGIG (reference sequence).

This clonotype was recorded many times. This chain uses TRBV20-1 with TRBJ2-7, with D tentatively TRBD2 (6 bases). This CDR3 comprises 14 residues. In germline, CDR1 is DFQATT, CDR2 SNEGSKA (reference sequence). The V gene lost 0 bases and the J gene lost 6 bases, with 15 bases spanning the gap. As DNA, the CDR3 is TGCAGTGCTAGAGATCCACTAGCTCTAGGCGAGCAGTACTTC. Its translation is CSARDPLALGEQYF.

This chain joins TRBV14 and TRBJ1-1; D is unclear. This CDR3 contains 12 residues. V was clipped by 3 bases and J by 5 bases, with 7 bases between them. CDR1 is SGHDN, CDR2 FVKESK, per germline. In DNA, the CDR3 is TGTGCCAGCAGCCATCTGGGGACTGAAGCTTTCTTT. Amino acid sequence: CASSHLGTEAFF.

The CDR3 loop is CASSPTDTGELFF. CDR3 nucleotide sequence: TGTGCCAGCAGCCCGACCGACACCGGGGAGCTGTTTTTT. V usage is TRBV9 and J usage is TRBJ2-2; no clear D. CDR1 and CDR2 (germline): SGDLS, YYNGEE. V was clipped by 4 bases and J by 3 bases, with 7 bases between them. CDR3 length: 13 amino acids.

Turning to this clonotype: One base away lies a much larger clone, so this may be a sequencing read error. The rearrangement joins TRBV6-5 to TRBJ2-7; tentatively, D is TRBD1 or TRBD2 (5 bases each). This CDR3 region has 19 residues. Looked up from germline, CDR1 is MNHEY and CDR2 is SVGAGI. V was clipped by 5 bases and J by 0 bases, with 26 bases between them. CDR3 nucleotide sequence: TGTGCCAGCAGTCACCTTTTGCCCCCGGGACGGATAAGCTCCTACGAGCAGTACTTC. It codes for CASSHLLPPGRISSYEQYF.

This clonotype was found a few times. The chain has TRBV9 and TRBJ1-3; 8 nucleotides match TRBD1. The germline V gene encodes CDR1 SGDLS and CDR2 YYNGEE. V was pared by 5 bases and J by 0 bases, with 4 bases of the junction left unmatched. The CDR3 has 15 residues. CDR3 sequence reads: CASRGQVGSGNTIYF. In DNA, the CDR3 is TGTGCCAGCAGGGGACAGGTCGGCTCTGGAAACACCATATATTTT.

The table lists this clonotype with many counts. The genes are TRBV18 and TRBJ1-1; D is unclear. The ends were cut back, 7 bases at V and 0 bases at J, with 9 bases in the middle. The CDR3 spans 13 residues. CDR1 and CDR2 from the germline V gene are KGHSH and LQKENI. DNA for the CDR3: TGTGCCAGCTTGGCAGCCTTGAACACTGAAGCTTTCTTT. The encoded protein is CASLAALNTEAFF.

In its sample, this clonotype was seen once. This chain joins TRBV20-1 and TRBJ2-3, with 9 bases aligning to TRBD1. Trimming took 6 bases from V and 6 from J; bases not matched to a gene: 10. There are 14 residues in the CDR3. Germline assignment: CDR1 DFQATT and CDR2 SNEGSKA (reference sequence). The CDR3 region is CSAPDRGRLDTQYF. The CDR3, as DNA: TGCAGTGCCCCGGACAGGGGCCGCCTCGATACGCAGTATTTT.

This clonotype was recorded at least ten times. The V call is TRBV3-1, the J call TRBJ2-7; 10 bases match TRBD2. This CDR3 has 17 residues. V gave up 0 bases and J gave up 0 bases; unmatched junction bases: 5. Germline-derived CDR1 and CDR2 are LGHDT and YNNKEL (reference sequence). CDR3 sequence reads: CASSQDLASGSSYEQYF. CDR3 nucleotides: TGTGCCAGCAGCCAAGATCTAGCTAGCGGGAGCTCCTACGAGCAGTACTTC.

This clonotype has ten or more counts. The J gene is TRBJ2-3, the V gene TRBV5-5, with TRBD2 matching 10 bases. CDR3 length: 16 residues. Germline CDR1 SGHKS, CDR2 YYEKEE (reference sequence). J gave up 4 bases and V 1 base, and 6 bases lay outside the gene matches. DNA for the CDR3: TGTGCCAGCAGCTTGTTAGCGGGAGGAGGTTCAGATACGCAGTATTTT. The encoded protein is CASSLLAGGGSDTQYF.

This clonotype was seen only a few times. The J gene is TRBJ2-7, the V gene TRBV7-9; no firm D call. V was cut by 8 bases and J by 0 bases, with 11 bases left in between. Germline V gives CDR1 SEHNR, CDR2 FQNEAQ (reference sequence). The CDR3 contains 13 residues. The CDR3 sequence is CASSRVGSYEQYF. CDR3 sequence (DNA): TGTGCCAGCTCCCGAGTTGGCTCCTACGAGCAGTACTTC.

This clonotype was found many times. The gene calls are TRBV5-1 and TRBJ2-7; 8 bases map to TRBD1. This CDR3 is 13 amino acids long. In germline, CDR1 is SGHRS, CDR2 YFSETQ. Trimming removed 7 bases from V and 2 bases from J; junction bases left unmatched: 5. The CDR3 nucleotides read TGCGCCAGCTCCGGGACAGGACCCTACGAGCAGTACTTC. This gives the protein CASSGTGPYEQYF.